The following is a T cell receptor beta chain sequence with its context. Its antigen remains unidentified. No base quality information exists; no much larger clone differs at one position. The data were obtained in a study of shared clonotypes between healthy human individuals (dated by TCRdb to the early 2020s). In terms of the full investigation: The cohort included a few men and a couple of women between 18 and 49 years of age. Per donor, three plates each were used for CD4 naive and CD4 memory, two for CD8 naive, and one for CD8 memory. Blood TCR repertoires of four to six healthy adults were deeply sequenced to estimate repertoire size and the extent of clonotype sharing between individuals. Different laboratories and diverse techniques were used to prepare libraries and sequence TCR repertoires, to increase sequencing depth and limit assay-specific biases. Each donor's leukapheresis produced roughly between roughly 0.85 and 10 billion PBMCs.

The donors were healthy, HIV-negative adults with no recently reported acute infections or vaccinations. Every donor was a Caucasian adult residing in Nashville, Tennessee, USA. CD4+ T cells were enriched by magnetic negative selection; naive cells were then positively selected on CD45RA, and the negative fraction formed the memory subset. Blood was collected by leukapheresis, and PBMCs were isolated by Ficoll-Histopaque density gradient centrifugation and then cryopreserved in liquid nitrogen vapor phase. Analytical flow cytometry was used to check the purity and quantity of each magnetically sorted T cell population. Genomic DNA was isolated from every sorted fraction and measured by UV absorbance on a Nanodrop 2000c. V is reduced by 5 bases and J by 1 base, leaving a spacing of 9 bases between them. From a lookup of the germline V gene, CDR1 and CDR2 are SGHRS and YFSETQ. Its CDR3 holds 14 amino acids, cysteine through phenylalanine. The sequence is cut down to CDR3 DNA, 42 bases in frame from base 1.

Using the deep immunoSEQ assay, multiplex PCR amplified TCR CDR3 regions from genomic DNA. For each cell subset, the extracted genomic DNA was distributed evenly across all wells of several immunoSEQ 96-well plates, and each plate served as one replicate. For sorted subsets, approximately 210 ng of genomic DNA, equivalent to 25,000 to 35,000 T cell genomes, went into each replicate PCR. The purified libraries were quantified using a Qubit 3.0 fluorometer, sized with a Bioanalyzer 2100, and then quantified again using the KAPA Library Quantification kit. Every immunoSEQ 96-well plate was sequenced on a separate single-read 150-cycle Illumina NextSeq 550 flow cell. The original methods were these. Because the immunoSEQ output included only junctional sequences and no quality scores, the filtering could not be the same as the filtering used for full-length reads. Sequences were annotated with PyIR, a Python wrapper for IgBLAST v1.9, and V/J genes and CDR3 were assigned using IMGT germline references. Reads were filtered out if the reads had weak V/J assignments (E-value above 1e-6), no CDR3, stop codons, out-of-frame junctions, or ambiguous translated residues. V3J clonotypes were defined as sequences sharing the same inferred V gene, J gene, and CDR3 amino acid sequence. The percentage overlap between two repertoires was calculated by dividing the number of shared unique clonotypes by the size of the smaller repertoire. Three approaches were used to assess repertoire richness: RTK rarefaction, the Chao1 estimator, and Recon v2.1 estimates of unobserved clonotypes. Generation probabilities were computed with OLGA for all TCRbeta clonotypes obtained by the gDNA method from several donors. Held by TCRdb, this immuneACCESS table contains in-frame sequences only and omits some clones. Under half of the omission traces to an unresolved V gene where checked; the cause of the rest is unknown. V, J and clone size were drawn from that table, and D and trimming were deduced from the DNA. Here the sample has about 2.4 million clones; roughly 92% occur a single time. Over 0.12% of the sample is held by the ten biggest clonotypes.

General conclusions and limits of the study: Because the study included a small number of donors, the genetic and exposure-history diversity represented was limited. Larger estimated clonotype richness was generally found for naive subsets than for memory subsets. Sampling was limited to blood, and TCR repertoires in tissue likely differ from TCR repertoires in blood. Even with the large sequencing depth, rarefaction of the sorted-subset datasets indicated that sequencing was incomplete. Compared with non-shared clonotypes, the clonotypes found in all four sorted-subset donors had higher generation probabilities. Pairwise subsampling indicated that sequencing depth was expected to affect the degree of clonotype sharing among donors. Across several donors, approximately 4.9% of naive CD4, approximately 4% of naive CD8, around 2.5% of memory CD4, and roughly 0.4% of memory CD8 clonotypes were shared.

The V and J genes are TRBV5-1 and TRBJ2-2; no D gene call is confident. The sequenced sample consisted of naive CD4+ T cells sorted from blood. Interpreted using the paper, the cell subset or site label stands for: CD45RA+ positively selected. This sequence originates from a man younger than 35 in good health. The CDR3 reads CASRFARNTGELFF. The bases read TGCGCCAGCAGATTCGCTAGGAACACCGGGGAGCTGTTTTTT.